This T cell receptor beta chain derives from a study of T cells in tuberculosis. General study results and limits: Shorter CDR3-alpha in active tuberculosis partly drove smaller distances.

Comments on this clone: The antigen remains undetermined.

The method was immunoSEQ multiplex PCR; TCRdb's version includes in-frame clones alone and lacks a portion of them. The sample lists roughly 32,000 clones; 80% to 95% were seen once. As to time point: new active TB diagnosis, blood taken before or within 7 days of starting treatment. Germline CDR1 reads MGHRA; CDR2 reads YSYEKL. CDR3 length equals 14 residues. J lost 5 bases, V lost 4 bases, and 6 bases had no gene match. The material sequenced was PBMCs, taken at tuberculosis diagnosis. This clonotype was obtained from an adult with tuberculosis. This rearrangement joins TRBV4-1 to TRBJ1-1; TRBD1 agrees at 8 bases. For the CDR3, the DNA is TGCGCCAGCAGCCTTGGACAGGGAGGAACTGAAGCTTTCTTT. Protein sequence: CASSLGQGGTEAFF.